This T cell receptor (beta chain) was profiled in a study of control samples from healthy donors and cancer patients. This clone showed up just once. V lost 5 bases, J lost 7 bases, and 14 bases stayed unmatched. This CDR3 is built from 17 residues. Looked up from germline, CDR1 is MDHEN and CDR2 is SYDVKM. Using immunoSEQ multiplex PCR, the repertoire was profiled, and TCRdb retains in-frame clones only, with some absent. The sample has about 160,000 clones; roughly 95% are singletons. The rearrangement uses TRBV28 and TRBJ2-2; 9 bases match TRBD1. Sequencing used blood. This TCR came from a woman in her 30s in good health. Here the CDR3 reads CASSTTGSGQGFGELFF. In DNA, the CDR3 is TGTGCCAGCAGTACAACCGGCTCGGGACAGGGTTTCGGGGAGCTGTTTTTT.